This T cell receptor (beta chain) is drawn from a study of shared clonotypes between healthy human individuals (dated by TCRdb to about 2020). In terms of the full investigation: A few men and a couple of women, aged 18 to 49 years, made up the cohort. For each donor, three plates each were used for CD4 naive and CD4 memory, two plates were used for CD8 naive, and one plate was used for CD8 memory. To estimate repertoire size and how much clonotype sharing occurs between individuals, the study deeply sequenced the blood TCR repertoires of about five healthy adults. Libraries were prepared and TCR repertoires were sequenced by different laboratories using diverse techniques, in order to increase sequencing depth and limit assay-specific biases. Between about 0.9 and 8.9 billion PBMCs per donor were obtained by leukapheresis.

The donors were healthy, HIV-negative adults who had no recently reported acute infections or vaccinations. All donors were Caucasian adults living in Nashville, Tennessee, USA. CD4+ T cells were enriched by magnetic negative selection, after which naive cells were positively selected on CD45RA and the negative fraction was taken as the memory subset. Blood was collected by leukapheresis, and PBMCs were isolated by Ficoll-Histopaque density gradient centrifugation and then cryopreserved in liquid nitrogen vapor phase. Analytical flow cytometry was used to check the purity and quantity of each magnetically sorted T cell population. Genomic DNA was isolated from each sorted fraction and quantified by UV absorbance on a Nanodrop 2000c. Its CDR3 holds 13 amino acids, cysteine through phenylalanine. The only DNA kept is the CDR3, 39 bases in frame from the first base. Via the germline V gene (reference sequence), CDR1 is MNHEY and CDR2 SMNVEV. Trimming leaves V shorter by 5 bases and J shorter by 5 bases, with the junction holding 3 bases beyond the gene matches.

Using the deep immunoSEQ assay, multiplex PCR amplified TCR CDR3 regions from genomic DNA. Extracted genomic DNA from each cell subset was distributed evenly across all wells of several immunoSEQ 96-well plates, and each plate was treated as a replicate. For sorted subsets, approximately 210 ng of genomic DNA, equivalent to 30,000 or so T cell genomes, went into each replicate PCR. Purified libraries were measured with a Qubit 3.0 fluorometer, size-checked on a Bioanalyzer 2100, and measured again with the KAPA Library Quantification kit. Every immunoSEQ 96-well plate was sequenced on a separate single-read 150-cycle Illumina NextSeq 550 flow cell. For the original study's pipeline: The immunoSEQ output contained only junctional sequences without quality scores, so filtering could not match that applied to full-length reads. To assign V/J genes and CDR3, sequences were annotated against IMGT germline references using PyIR, a Python wrapper for IgBLAST v1.9. Any read was removed if the V/J assignment was weak (E-value above 1e-6), the CDR3 was missing, or the read contained stop codons, out-of-frame junctions, or ambiguous translated residues. V3J clonotypes were defined by identical inferred V gene, J gene, and CDR3 amino acid sequence. To compute the percentage overlap between repertoires, the number of shared unique clonotypes was divided by the size of the smaller repertoire. RTK rarefaction, the Chao1 estimator, and Recon v2.1 estimates of unobserved clonotypes were used to assess repertoire richness. Generation probabilities for all TCRbeta clonotypes obtained by the gDNA method from four donors were computed using OLGA. TCRdb provides this immuneACCESS table in a form limited to in-frame rearrangements. Some clones are lacking; in checked studies, under half of them reflect an unresolved V gene, and why the rest are absent is not known. V, J and clone size are those of that table, while D and trimming were read from the DNA. This sample lists roughly 520,000 clones; about 96% were detected once. The ten biggest clones cover 0.055% to 0.075% of the sample.

On this clone: It has no known antigen specificity. Base qualities are not provided; no much larger clone lies one nucleotide away.

General findings and caveats noted by the study authors: When several donors were compared, the shared fraction of clonotypes was 5% to 6.5% for naive CD4, about 4% for naive CD8, 2% to 2.5% for memory CD4, and 0.4% for memory CD8. Incomplete sequencing was indicated by rarefaction of sorted-subset datasets, despite the large sequencing depth. Because the study included a small number of donors, the genetic and exposure-history diversity represented was limited. Compared with non-shared clonotypes, the clonotypes found in all four sorted-subset donors had higher generation probabilities. Naive subsets generally had larger estimated clonotype richness than memory subsets. Pairwise subsampling led to the expectation that sequencing depth would affect the degree of clonotype sharing among donors. Sampling was restricted to blood, and TCR repertoires in tissue are likely to differ from TCR repertoires in blood.

The sample comprised naive CD4+ T cells sorted from blood. Per the publication, the cell subset or site label means: CD45RA+ positively selected. Here the chain combines TRBV27 and TRBJ1-5, and 7 junction bases match TRBD1. The sequence was collected from a woman in her twenties or thirties in good health. This receptor has the CDR3 CASSVDRDQPQHF. In nucleotides, the sequence is TGTGCCAGCAGTGTTGACAGGGATCAGCCCCAGCATTTT.